This T cell receptor (beta chain) is from a study of blood T cell repertoires in COVID-19. At the level of the study: T cells, B-cell-depleted T cells, or PBMCs provided the cDNA or gDNA that served as material.

The CDR3 consists of 14 residues. V was trimmed by 0 bases and J by 0 bases, leaving 6 bases between them. From germline, CDR1 is SGHNT and CDR2 YYREEE (reference sequence). Study processing details: The authors estimated nucleated cell counts from reference gene primer amplification. Measured with immunoSEQ multiplex PCR; TCRdb has only the in-frame clones, and not every one. D and trimming come from the DNA, and the V and J calls and clone size come from that table. The sample holds around 160,000 clones; about four fifths are singletons and the top ten take about 15%. The sequenced material came from peripheral blood. The receptor was isolated from a woman of 80 years or more with acute or convalescent COVID-19. The V gene is TRBV5-4, the J gene TRBJ1-1; maybe TRBD1 (5 bases). The CDR3 protein is CASSLGGVNTEAFF. Written as DNA, the CDR3 is TGTGCCAGCAGCTTGGGGGGCGTGAACACTGAAGCTTTCTTT. Filled out from reference TRBV5-4 and TRBJ1-1, the complete variable domain reads ETGVTQSPTHLIKTRGQQVTLRCSSQSGHNTVSWYQQALGQGPQFIFQYYREEENGRGNFPPRFSGLQFPNYSSELNVNALELDDSALYLCASSLGGVNTEAFFGQGTRLTVV.